These T cell receptor beta chains were read from a single sample in a study of CD8+ T cells in alopecia areata. Some clones are missing from TCRdb's copy, which holds only in-frame ones; the method was immunoSEQ multiplex PCR. The sample yields 150,000 to 200,000 clones, 58% seen once. The sequences come from CD4+ T cells sorted from blood, collected at approximately week 55, from a patient treated with tofacitinib. These receptors originate from a human donor with alopecia areata. Both conserved end residues are part of each CDR3. The D gene is left open where the match is weak. Not every row has a clone size; where given, it reads once, few, many or a size class.

v_gene	j_gene	len	abundance	d_gene	CDR3nt	CDR3aa
TRBV30	TRBJ2-5	15	NA	NA	TGTGCCTGGAGTGTATCTGGCAGACATCAAGAGACCCAGTACTTC	CAWSVSGRHQETQYF
TRBV5-4	TRBJ1-1	13	NA	NA	TGTGCCAGCAGGGGACGGCCGAACACTGAAGCTTTCTTT	CASRGRPNTEAFF
TRBV29-1	TRBJ2-7	11	NA	NA	TGCAGCGTTGGCGGTTCCTACGAGCAGTACTTC	CSVGGSYEQYF
TRBV15	TRBJ2-7	15	few	NA	TGTGCCACCAGCAGAGAAAGGGGGAAAGGCTACGAGCAGTACTTC	CATSRERGKGYEQYF
TRBV10-3	TRBJ2-5	13	NA	NA	TGTGCCATCTCGCCGGACAGAAAAGAGACCCAGTACTTC	CAISPDRKETQYF
TRBV7-6	TRBJ1-5	13	NA	NA	TGTGCCAGCAGCTTAGCGAAGAATCAGCCCCAGCATTTT	CASSLAKNQPQHF
TRBV2	TRBJ2-2	15	few	NA	TGTGCCAGCATTTGGGGGCCAACGAACACCGGGGAGCTGTTTTTT	CASIWGPTNTGELFF
TRBV30	TRBJ1-6	16	NA	NA	TGTGCCTGGGATCCAGCTCGGACAGTTTTAAATTCACCCCTCCACTTT	CAWDPARTVLNSPLHF
TRBV4-1	TRBJ1-2	16	NA	TRBD1	TGCGCCAGCAGGGTAAATGAGGGACAGCAAAACTATGGCTACACCTTC	CASRVNEGQQNYGYTF
TRBV4-1	TRBJ2-5	13	NA	NA	TGCGCCAGCAGCCAAGTCGACCAGGAGACCCAGTACTTC	CASSQVDQETQYF
TRBV6-1	TRBJ1-6	15	NA	NA	TGTGCCAGCAGTGAAGCACGACCCACGAGTTCACCCCTCCACTTT	CASSEARPTSSPLHF
TRBV5-1	TRBJ1-1	14	NA	NA	TGCGCCAGCAGCCCCGGAGGGGGTCGCACTGAAGCTTTCTTT	CASSPGGGRTEAFF
TRBV11-2	TRBJ2-3	15	few	NA	TGTGCCAGCAGCCCGAGCGGGTACTACACAGATACGCAGTATTTT	CASSPSGYYTDTQYF
TRBV15	TRBJ2-5	13	few	NA	TGTGCCACCAGATTAGGGACTTCCGAGACCCAGTACTTC	CATRLGTSETQYF
TRBV6-6	TRBJ2-5	16	few	NA	TGTGCCAGCAGTTATAGGCGGGTAAAAGGCCAAGAGACCCAGTACTTC	CASSYRRVKGQETQYF
TRBV15	TRBJ2-2	16	NA	NA	TGTGCCACCAGCAGAACACAGGGAGGCGACACCGGGGAGCTGTTTTTT	CATSRTQGGDTGELFF
TRBV19	TRBJ1-5	17	few	TRBD1	TGTGCCAGTAGGAAAACAGGGGGAGAGCCGAGCAATCAGCCCCAGCATTTT	CASRKTGGEPSNQPQHF
TRBV18	TRBJ2-2	14	few	NA	TGTGCCAGCTCACAACAGGTCAACACCGGGGAGCTGTTTTTT	CASSQQVNTGELFF